This T cell receptor beta chain was obtained from a study of CD4+ T cells in melanoma. As for this clone: The antigen remains undetermined.

Study observations and caveats: Diverse differentiation states were reported for melanoma neoantigen-specific CD4+ T cells. CD8+ T cell, macrophage and B cell function reportedly correlated with neoantigen-specific CD4+ T cells.

Produced via immunoSEQ multiplex PCR; TCRdb's table is partial and in-frame only. Found here are more than 13,000 clones, over 80% of them singletons; the top ten hold roughly 6.6%. The clonotype comes from a human donor with melanoma. Source material: cells from a culture (not recorded whether cultured in vitro).

In DNA, the CDR3 is TGTGCCAGCAGCCCCTGGACAGAGAACACTGAAGCTTTCTTT. This translates into CASSPWTENTEAFF. The rearrangement links TRBV11-2 to TRBJ1-1; the D gene is possibly TRBD1 (6 bases). The CDR3 covers 14 residues. Looked up from germline, CDR1 is SGHAT and CDR2 is FQNNGV. V was clipped by 5 bases and J by 1 base, with 11 bases between them.